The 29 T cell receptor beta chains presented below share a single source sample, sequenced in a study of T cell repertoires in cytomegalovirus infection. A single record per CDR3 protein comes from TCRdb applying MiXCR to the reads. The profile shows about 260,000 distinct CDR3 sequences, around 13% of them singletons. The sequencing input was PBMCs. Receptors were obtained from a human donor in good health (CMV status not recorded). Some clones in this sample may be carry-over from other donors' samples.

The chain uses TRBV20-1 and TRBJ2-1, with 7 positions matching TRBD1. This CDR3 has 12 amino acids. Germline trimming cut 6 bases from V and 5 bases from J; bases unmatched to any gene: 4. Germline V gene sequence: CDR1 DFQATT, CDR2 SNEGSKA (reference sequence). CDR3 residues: CSANRGNNEQFF. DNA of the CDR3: TGCAGTGCCAACAGGGGAAACAATGAGCAGTTCTTC.

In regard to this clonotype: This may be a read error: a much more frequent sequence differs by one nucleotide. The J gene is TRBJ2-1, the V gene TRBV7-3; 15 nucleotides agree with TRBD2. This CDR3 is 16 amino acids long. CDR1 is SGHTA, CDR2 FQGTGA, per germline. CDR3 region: CASSSRTSGGGDEQLF. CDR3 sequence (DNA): TGTGCCAGCAGCTCCCGGACTAGCGGGGGGGGGGATGAGCAGTTGTTC.

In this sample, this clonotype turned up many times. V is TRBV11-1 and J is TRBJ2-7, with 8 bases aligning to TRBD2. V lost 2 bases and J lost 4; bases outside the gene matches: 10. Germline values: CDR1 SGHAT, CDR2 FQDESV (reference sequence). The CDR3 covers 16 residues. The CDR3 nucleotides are TGTGCCAGCAGCTTACTCGGCGGGAGGAGAGGTTACGAGCAGTACTTC. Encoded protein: CASSLLGGRRGYEQYF. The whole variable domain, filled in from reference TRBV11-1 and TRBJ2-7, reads EAEVAQSPRYKITEKSQAVAFWCDPISGHATLYWYRQILGQGPELLVQFQDESVVDDSQLPKDRFSAERLKGVDSTLKIQPAELGDSAMYLCASSLLGGRRGYEQYFGPGTRLTVT.

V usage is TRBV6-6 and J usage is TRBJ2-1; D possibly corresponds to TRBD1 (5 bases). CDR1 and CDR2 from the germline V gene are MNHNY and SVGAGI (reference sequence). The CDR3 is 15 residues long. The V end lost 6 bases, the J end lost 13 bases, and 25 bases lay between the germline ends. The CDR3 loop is CASSPDIGHLNFQFF. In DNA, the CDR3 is TGTGCCAGCAGCCCAGATATTGGACATCTGAATTTTCAGTTCTTC.

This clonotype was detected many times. CDR3 in amino acids: CASSLLGFGTGGNIQYF. CDR3 coding DNA: TGTGCCAGCAGTTTATTAGGGTTCGGGACTGGGGGAAACATTCAGTACTTC. The V and J genes are TRBV28 and TRBJ2-4; a possible D gene is TRBD2 (6 bases). V shed 1 base and J shed 6 bases, with 19 bases lying between them. The CDR3 has 17 residues. Germline CDR1 reads MDHEN; CDR2 reads SYDVKM.

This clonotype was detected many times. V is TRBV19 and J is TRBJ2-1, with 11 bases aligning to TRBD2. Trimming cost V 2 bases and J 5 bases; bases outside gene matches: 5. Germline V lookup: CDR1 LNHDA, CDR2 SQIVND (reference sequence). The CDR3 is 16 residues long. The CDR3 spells CASSILAGGSNNEQFF. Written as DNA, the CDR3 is TGTGCCAGTAGTATACTAGCGGGAGGTAGCAACAATGAGCAGTTCTTC.

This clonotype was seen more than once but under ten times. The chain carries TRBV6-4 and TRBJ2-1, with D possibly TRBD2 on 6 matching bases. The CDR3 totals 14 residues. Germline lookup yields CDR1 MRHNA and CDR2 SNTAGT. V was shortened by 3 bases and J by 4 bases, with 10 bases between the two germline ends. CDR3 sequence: CASSEGGDYNEQFF. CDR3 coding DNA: TGTGCCAGCAGTGAAGGCGGGGATTACAATGAGCAGTTCTTC.

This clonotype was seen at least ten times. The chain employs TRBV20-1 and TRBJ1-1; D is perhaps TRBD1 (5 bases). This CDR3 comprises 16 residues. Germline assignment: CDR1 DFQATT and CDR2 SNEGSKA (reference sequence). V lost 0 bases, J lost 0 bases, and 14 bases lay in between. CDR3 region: CSAREGVGGMNTEAFF. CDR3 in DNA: TGCAGTGCTAGAGAAGGGGTCGGCGGCATGAACACTGAAGCTTTCTTT.

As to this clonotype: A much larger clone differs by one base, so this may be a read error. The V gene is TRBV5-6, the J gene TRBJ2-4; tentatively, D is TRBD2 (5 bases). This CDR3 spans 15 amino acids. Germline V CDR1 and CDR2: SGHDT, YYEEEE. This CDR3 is CASSLLGVAKNFQYF. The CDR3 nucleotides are TGTGCCAGCAGCTTGTTGGGAGTGGCCAAAAACTTTCAGTACTTC.

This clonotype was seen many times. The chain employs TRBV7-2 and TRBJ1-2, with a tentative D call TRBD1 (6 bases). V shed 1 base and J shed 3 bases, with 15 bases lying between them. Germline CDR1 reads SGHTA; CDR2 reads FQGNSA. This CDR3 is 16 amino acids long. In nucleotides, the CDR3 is TGTGCCAGCAGCTTAGTTGGCGGGGGCGCGTACTATGGCTACACCTTC. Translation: CASSLVGGGAYYGYTF.

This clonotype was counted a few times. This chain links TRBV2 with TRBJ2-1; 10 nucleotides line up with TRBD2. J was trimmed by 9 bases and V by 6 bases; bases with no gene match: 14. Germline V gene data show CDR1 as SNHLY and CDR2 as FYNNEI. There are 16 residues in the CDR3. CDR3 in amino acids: CASSLRRSGGAGEQFF. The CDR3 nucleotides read TGTGCCAGCAGCCTTCGGAGGAGCGGGGGGGCGGGTGAGCAGTTCTTC.

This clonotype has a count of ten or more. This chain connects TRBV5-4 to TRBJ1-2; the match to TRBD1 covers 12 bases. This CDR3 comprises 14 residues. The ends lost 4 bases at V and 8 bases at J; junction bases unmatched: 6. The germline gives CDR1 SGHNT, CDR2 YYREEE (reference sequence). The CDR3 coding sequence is TGTGCCAGCAGCGAGGGACAGGGGGCGAGCGGCTACACCTTC. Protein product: CASSEGQGASGYTF.

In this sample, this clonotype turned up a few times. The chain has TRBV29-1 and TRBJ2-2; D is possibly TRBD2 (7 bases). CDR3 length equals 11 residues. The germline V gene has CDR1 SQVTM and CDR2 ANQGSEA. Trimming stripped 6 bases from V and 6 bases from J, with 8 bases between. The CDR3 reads CSVGGPGELFF. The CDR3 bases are TGCAGCGTGGGGGGGCCCGGGGAGCTGTTTTTT.

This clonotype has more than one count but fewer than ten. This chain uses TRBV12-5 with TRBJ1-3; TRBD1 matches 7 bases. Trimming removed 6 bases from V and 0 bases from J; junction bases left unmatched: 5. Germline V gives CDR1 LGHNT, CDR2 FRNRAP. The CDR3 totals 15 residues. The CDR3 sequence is CASGEGQSSGNTIYF. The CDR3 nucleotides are TGTGCTAGTGGAGAGGGACAGTCCTCTGGAAACACCATATATTTT.

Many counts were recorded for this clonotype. This CDR3 is CASSLASTGQNTEAFF. The CDR3 nucleotides read TGTGCCAGCAGCTTAGCGTCGACAGGGCAGAACACTGAAGCTTTCTTT. The chain joins TRBV7-6 to TRBJ1-1; TRBD1 matches 7 bases. This CDR3 has 16 residues. V dropped 0 bases and J dropped 1; count of bases not matched to a gene: 5. The germline V gene encodes CDR1 SGHVS and CDR2 FNYEAQ.

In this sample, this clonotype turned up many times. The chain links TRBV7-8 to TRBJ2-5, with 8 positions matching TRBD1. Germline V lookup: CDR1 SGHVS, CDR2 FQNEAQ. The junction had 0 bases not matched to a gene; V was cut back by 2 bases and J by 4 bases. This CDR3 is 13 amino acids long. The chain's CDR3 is CASSLTGGETQYF. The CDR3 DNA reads TGTGCCAGCAGCTTAACAGGGGGAGAGACCCAGTACTTC.

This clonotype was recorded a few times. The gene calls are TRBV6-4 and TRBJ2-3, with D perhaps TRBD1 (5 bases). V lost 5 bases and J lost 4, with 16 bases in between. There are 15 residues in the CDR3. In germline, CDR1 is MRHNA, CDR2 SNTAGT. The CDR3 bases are TGTGCCAGCAGTTTTACAGAAAGGGGTTCAGATACGCAGTATTTT. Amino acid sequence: CASSFTERGSDTQYF.

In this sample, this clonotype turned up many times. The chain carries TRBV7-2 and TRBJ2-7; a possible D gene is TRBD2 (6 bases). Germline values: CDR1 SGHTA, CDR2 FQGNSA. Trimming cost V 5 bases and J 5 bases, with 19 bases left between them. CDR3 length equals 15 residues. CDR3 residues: CASSPRTTPRNEQYF. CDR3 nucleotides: TGTGCCAGCAGCCCCCGGACTACCCCTCGGAACGAGCAGTACTTC.

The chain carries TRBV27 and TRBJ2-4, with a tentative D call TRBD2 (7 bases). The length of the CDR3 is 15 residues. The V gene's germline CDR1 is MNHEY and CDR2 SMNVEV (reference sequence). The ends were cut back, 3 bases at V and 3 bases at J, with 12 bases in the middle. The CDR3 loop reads CASSFRGGGKNIQYF. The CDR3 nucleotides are TGTGCCAGCAGTTTTAGGGGGGGGGGCAAAAACATTCAGTACTTC.

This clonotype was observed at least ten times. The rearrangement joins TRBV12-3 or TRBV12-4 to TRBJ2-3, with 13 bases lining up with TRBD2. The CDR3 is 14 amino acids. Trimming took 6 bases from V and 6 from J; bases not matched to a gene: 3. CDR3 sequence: CASSLLAGGDTQYF. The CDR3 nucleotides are TGTGCCAGCAGCCTACTAGCGGGGGGGGATACGCAGTATTTT.

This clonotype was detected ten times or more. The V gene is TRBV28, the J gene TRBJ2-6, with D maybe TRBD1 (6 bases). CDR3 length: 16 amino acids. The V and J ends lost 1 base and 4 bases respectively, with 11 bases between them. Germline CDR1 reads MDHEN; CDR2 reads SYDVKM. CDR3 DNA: TGTGCCAGCAGTTTATTGGGGGCCTTGGGGGCCAACGTCCTGACTTTC. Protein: CASSLLGALGANVLTF.

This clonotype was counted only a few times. CDR3 protein: CAISESDRDTGELFF. DNA for the CDR3: TGTGCCATCAGTGAGTCCGACAGGGACACCGGGGAGCTGTTTTTT. This rearrangement joins TRBV10-3 to TRBJ2-2, with TRBD1 matching over 7 bases. The germline gives CDR1 ENHRY, CDR2 SYGVKD. This CDR3 contains 15 residues. The junction had 1 base not matched to a gene; V was cut back by 0 bases and J by 3 bases.

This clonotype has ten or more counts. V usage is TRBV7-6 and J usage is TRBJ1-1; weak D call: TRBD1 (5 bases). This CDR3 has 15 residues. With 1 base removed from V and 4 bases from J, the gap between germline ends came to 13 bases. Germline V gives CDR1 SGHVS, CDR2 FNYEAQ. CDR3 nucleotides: TGTGCCAGCAGCTTAGGGTCTTCAGGGAGCACTGAAGCTTTCTTT. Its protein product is CASSLGSSGSTEAFF.

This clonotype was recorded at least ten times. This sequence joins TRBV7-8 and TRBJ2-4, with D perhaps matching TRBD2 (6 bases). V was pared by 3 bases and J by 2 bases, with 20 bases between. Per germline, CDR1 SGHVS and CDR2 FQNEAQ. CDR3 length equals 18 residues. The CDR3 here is CASSFSRLGDGSKNIQYF. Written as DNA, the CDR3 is TGTGCCAGCAGCTTTTCCCGACTAGGGGACGGGTCCAAAAACATTCAGTACTTC.

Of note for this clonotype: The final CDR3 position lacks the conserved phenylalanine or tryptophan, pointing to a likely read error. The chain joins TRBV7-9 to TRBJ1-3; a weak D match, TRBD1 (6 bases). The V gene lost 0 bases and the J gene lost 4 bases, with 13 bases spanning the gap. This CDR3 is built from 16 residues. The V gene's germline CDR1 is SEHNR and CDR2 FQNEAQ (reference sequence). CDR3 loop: CASSLAGRGSGNTIYL. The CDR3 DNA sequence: TGTGCCAGCAGCTTAGCTGGCAGGGGATCGGGAAACACCATATATTTG.

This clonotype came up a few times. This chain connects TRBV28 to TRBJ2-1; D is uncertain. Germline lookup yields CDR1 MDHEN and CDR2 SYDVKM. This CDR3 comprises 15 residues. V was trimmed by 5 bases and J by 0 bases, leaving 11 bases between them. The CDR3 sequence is CASSPPRSSYNEQFF. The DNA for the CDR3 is TGTGCCAGCAGTCCCCCTAGGAGCTCCTACAATGAGCAGTTCTTC.

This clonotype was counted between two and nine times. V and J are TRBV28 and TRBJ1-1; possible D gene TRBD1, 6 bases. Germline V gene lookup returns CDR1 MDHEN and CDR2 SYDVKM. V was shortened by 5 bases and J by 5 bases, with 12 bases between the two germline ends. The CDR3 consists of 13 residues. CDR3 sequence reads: CASSATGRTEAFF. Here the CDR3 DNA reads TGTGCCAGCAGTGCCACAGGGAGGACTGAAGCTTTCTTT. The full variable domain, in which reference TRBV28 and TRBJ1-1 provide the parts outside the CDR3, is DVKVTQSSRYLVKRTGEKVFLECVQDMDHENMFWYRQDPGLGLRLIYFSYDVKMKEKGDIPEGYSVSREKKERFSLILESASTNQTSMYLCASSATGRTEAFFGQGTRLTVV.

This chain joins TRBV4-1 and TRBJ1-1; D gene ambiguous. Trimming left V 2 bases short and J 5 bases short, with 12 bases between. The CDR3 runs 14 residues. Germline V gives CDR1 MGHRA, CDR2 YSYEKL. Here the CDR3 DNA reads TGCGCCAGCAGCCAACGCCGGAGTGGGACTGAAGCTTTCTTT. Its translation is CASSQRRSGTEAFF.

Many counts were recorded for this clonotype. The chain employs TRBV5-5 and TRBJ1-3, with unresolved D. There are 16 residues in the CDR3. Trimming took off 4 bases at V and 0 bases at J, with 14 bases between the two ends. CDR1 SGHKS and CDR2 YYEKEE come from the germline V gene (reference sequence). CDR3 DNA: TGTGCCAGCAGCGAGGAAGTGAGGCACTCTGGAAACACCATATATTTT. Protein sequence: CASSEEVRHSGNTIYF.